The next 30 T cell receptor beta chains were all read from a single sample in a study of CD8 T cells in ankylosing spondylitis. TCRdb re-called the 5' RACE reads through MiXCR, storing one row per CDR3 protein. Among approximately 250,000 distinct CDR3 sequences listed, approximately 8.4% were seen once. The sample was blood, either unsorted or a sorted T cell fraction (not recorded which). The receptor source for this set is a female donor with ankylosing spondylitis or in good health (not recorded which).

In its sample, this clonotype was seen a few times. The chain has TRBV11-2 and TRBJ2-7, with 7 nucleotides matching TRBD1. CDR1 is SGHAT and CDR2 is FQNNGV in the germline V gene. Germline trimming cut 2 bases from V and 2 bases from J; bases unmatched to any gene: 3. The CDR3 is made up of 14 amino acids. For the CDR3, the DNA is TGTGCCAGCAGCTTAAATAGGGGGCCCTACGAGCAGTACTTC. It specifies CASSLNRGPYEQYF.

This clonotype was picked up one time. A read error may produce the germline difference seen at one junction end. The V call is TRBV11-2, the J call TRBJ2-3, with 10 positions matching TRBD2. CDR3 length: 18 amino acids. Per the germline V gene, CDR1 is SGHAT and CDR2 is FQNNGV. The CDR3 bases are TGTGCCAGCAGCTTAGGACTAGCGGGTCCTTACAACACAGTTACGCAGTATTTT. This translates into CASSLGLAGPYNTVTQYF.

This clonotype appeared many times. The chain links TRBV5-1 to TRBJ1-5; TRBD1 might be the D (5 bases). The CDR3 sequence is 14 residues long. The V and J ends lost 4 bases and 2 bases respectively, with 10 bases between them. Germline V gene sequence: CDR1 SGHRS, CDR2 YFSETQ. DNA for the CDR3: TGCGCCAGCAGCCCAGGGTCAGGCAATCAGCCCCAGCATTTT. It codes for CASSPGSGNQPQHF.

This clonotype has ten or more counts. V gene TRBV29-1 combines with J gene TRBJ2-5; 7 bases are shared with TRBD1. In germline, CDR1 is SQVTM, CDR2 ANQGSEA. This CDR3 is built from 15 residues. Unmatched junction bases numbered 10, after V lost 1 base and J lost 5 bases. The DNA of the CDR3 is TGCAGCGTTGAAGGGTTCAGGGGGTTAAGCGAGACCCAGTACTTC. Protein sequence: CSVEGFRGLSETQYF.

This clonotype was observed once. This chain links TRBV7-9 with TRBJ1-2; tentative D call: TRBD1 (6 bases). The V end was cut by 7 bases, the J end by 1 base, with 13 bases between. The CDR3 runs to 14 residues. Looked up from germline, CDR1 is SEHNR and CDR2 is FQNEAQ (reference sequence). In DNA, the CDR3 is TGTGCCAGCATCCCCGACAGGATTAACTATGGCTACACCTTC. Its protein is CASIPDRINYGYTF.

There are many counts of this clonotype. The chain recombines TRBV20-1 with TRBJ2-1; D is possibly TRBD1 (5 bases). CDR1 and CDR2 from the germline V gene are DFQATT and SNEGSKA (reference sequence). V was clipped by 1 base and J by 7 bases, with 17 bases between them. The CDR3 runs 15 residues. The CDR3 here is CSARGSSKNRNEQFF. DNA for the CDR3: TGCAGTGCTAGAGGATCTTCCAAGAACAGGAATGAGCAGTTCTTC.

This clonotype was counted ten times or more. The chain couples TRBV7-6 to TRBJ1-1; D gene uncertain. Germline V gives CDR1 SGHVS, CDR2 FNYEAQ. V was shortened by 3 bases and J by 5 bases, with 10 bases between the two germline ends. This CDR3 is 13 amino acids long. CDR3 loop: CASSLERGTEAFF. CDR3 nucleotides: TGTGCCAGCAGCTTGGAACGGGGTACTGAAGCTTTCTTT.

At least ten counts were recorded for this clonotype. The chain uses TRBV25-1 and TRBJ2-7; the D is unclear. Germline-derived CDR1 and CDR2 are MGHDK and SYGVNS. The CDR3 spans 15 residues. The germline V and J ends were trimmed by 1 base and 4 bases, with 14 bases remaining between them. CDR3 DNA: TGTGCCAGCAGTGAATTGGGCAGTCGTCCTTACGAGCAGTACTTC. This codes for CASSELGSRPYEQYF.

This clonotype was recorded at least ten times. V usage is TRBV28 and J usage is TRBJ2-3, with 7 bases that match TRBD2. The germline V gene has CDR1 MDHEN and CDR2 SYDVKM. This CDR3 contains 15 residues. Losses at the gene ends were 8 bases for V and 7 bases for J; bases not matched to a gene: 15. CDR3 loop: CASSRWTGGGNTQYF. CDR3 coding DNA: TGTGCCAGCTCCAGGTGGACGGGAGGTGGAAATACGCAGTATTTT.

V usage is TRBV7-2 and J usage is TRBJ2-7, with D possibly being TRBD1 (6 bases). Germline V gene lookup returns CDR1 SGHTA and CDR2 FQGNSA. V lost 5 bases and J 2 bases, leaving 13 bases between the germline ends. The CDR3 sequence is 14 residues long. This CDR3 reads CASSLRTVTYEQYF. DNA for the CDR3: TGTGCCAGCAGCCTACGGACAGTAACCTACGAGCAGTACTTC.

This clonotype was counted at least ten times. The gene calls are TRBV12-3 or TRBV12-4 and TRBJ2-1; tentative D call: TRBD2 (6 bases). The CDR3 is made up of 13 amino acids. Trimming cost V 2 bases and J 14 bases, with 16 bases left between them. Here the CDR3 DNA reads TGTGCCAGCAGTTTACAGGCGGGGTCAGTAAAGTTCTTC. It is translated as CASSLQAGSVKFF.

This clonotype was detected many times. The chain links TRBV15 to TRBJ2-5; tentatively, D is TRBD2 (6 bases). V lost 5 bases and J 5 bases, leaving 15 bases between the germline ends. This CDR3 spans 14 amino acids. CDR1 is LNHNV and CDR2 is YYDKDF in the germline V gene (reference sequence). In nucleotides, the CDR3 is TGTGCCACCAGCGCAACTAGCCCCAGGGAGACCCAGTACTTC. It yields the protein CATSATSPRETQYF.

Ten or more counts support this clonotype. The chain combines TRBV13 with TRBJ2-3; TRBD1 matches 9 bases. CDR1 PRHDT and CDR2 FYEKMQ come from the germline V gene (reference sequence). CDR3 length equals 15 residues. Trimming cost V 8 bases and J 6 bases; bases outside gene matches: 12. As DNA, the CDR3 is TGTGCCAGCGCTCCGGGACAGGGCCCGAGCGATACGCAGTATTTT. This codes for CASAPGQGPSDTQYF.

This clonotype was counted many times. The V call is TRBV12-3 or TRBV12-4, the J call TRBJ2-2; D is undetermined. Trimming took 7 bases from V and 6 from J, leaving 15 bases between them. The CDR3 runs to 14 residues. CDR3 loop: CASNLLRRSGELFF. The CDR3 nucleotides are TGTGCCAGCAATCTGCTAAGGCGATCCGGGGAGCTGTTTTTT.

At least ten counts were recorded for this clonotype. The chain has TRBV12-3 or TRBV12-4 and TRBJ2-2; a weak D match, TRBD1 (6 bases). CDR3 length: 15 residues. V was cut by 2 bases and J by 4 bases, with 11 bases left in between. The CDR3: CASSLKGVGTGELFF. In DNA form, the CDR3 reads TGTGCCAGCAGTTTAAAGGGGGTAGGCACCGGGGAGCTGTTTTTT.

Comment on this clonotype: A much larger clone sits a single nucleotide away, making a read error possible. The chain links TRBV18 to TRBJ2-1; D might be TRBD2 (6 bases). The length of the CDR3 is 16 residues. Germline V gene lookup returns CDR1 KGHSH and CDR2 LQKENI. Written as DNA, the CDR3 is TGTGCCAACTCAAACCTAGCGCCGAGCTCCCACAATGAGCAGTTCTTC. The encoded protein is CANSNLAPSSHNEQFF. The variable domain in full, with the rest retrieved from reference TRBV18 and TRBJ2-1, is NAGVMQNPRHLVRRRGQEARLRCSPMKGHSHVYWYRQLPEEGLKFMVYLQKENIIDESGMPKERFSAEFPKEGPSILRIQQVVRGDSAAYFCANSNLAPSSHNEQFFGPGTRLTVL.

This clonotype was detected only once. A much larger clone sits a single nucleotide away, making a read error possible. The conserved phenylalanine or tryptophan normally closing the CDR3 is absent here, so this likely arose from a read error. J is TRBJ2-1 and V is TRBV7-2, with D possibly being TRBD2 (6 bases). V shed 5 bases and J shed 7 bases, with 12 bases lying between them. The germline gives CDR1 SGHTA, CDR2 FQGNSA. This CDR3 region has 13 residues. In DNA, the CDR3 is TGTGCCAGCAGCCCCCCGGGAGTGAATGAGCAGTTCCTC. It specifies CASSPPGVNEQFL.

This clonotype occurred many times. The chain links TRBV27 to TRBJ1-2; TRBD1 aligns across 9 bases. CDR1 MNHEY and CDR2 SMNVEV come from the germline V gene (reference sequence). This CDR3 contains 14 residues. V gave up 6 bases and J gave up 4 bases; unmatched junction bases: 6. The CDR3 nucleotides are TGTGCCAGCAGGGGGACAGGGCCGGTCTATGGCTACACCTTC. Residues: CASRGTGPVYGYTF.

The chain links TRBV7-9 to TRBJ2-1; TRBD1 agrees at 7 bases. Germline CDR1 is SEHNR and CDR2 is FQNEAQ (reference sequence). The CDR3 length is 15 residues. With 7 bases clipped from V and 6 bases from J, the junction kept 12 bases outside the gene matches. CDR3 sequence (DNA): TGTGCCAGCACCCCTGACAGGGCTTTTGCCAATGAGCAGTTCTTC. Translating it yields CASTPDRAFANEQFF.

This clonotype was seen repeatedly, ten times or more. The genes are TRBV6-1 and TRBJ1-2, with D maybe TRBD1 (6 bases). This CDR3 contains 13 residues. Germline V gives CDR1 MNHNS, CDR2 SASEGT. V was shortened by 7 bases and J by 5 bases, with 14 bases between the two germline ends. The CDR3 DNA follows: TGTGCCAGCAACTGGGGCAGGGGATATGGCTACACCTTC. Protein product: CASNWGRGYGYTF.

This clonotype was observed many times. The chain's CDR3 is CSAGRATSGTYEQYF. CDR3 bases: TGCAGTGCTGGCAGAGCGACTAGCGGGACATACGAGCAGTACTTC. V is TRBV20-1 and J is TRBJ2-7; 11 nucleotides match TRBD2. Losses at the gene ends were 5 bases for V and 4 bases for J; bases not matched to a gene: 10. The length of the CDR3 is 15 residues. CDR1 and CDR2 from the germline V gene are DFQATT and SNEGSKA (reference sequence).

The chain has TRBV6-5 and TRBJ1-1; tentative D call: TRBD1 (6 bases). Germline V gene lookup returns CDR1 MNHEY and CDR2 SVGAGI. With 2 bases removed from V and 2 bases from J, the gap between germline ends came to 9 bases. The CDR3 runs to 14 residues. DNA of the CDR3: TGTGCCAGCAGTTACGGGGGCCGAAACACTGAAGCTTTCTTT. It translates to CASSYGGRNTEAFF.

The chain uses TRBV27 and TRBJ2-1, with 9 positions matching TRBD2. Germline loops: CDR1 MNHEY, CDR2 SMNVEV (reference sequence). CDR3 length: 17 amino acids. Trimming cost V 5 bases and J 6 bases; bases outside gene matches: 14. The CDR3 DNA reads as TGTGCCAGCAGTCCCTCATTGACTAGCGGTTCGCGCAATGAGCAGTTCTTC. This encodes CASSPSLTSGSRNEQFF.

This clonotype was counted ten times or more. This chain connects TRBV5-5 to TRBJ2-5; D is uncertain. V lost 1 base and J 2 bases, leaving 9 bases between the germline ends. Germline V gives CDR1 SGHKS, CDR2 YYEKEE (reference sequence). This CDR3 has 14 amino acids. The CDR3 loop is CASSLFKGQETQYF. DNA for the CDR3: TGTGCCAGCAGCTTGTTTAAGGGACAAGAGACCCAGTACTTC.

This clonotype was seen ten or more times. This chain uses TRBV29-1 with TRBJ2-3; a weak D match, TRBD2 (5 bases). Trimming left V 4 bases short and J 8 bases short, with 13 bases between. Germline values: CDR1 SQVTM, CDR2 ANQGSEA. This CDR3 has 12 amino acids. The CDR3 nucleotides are TGCAGCGTTGTAGAGGGCTCGGGTACGCAGTATTTT. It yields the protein CSVVEGSGTQYF.

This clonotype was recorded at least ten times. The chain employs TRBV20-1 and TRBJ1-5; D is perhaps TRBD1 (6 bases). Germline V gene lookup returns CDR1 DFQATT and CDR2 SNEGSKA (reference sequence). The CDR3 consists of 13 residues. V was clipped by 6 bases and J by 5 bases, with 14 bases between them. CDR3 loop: CSAHTGTHQPQHF. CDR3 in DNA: TGCAGTGCGCATACAGGGACCCATCAGCCCCAGCATTTT.

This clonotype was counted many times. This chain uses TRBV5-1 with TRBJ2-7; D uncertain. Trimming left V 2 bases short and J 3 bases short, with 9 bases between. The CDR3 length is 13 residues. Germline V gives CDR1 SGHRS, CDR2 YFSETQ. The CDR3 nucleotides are TGCGCCAGCAGCTTAAGCGCCAACTACGAGCAGTACTTC. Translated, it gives CASSLSANYEQYF.

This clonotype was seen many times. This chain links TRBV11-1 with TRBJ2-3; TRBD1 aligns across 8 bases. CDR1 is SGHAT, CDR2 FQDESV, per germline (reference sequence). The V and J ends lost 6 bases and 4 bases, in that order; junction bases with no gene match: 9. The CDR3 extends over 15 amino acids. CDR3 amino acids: CASRHDRGGADTQYF. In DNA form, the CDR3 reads TGTGCCAGCAGGCATGACAGGGGAGGCGCAGATACGCAGTATTTT.

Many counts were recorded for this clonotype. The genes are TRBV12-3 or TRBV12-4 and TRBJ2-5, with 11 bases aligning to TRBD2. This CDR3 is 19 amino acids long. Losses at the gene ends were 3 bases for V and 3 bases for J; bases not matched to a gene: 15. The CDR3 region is CASSLYLPGLAVHEETQYF. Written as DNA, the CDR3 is TGTGCCAGCAGTTTGTACCTTCCGGGACTAGCGGTCCATGAAGAGACCCAGTACTTC.

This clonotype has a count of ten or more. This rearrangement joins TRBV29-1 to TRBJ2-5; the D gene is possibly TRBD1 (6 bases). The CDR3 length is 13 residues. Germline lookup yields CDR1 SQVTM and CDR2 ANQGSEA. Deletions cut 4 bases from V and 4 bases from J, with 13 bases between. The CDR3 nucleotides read TGCAGCGTTGTATCCAGGGGAAGAGAGACCCAGTACTTC. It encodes CSVVSRGRETQYF.